These 26 T cell receptor beta chains originate from one sample sequenced in a study of beta chain features in type 1 diabetes. The isolated RNA, all of it, was reverse transcribed, so expressed TCRB transcripts were what got sequenced. Libraries were prepared by immunoSEQ multiplex PCR; TCRdb keeps only in-frame clonotypes and omits some of them. The sample has a few hundred thousand clones; approximately 14% are singletons. Sequenced material: central memory CD4+ T cells from blood. These receptors originate from a man aged 30-40 years in good health.

This clone was seen only a few times. The chain recombines TRBV27 with TRBJ2-7; TRBD1 aligns across 8 bases. Per germline, CDR1 MNHEY and CDR2 SMNVEV (reference sequence). The length of the CDR3 is 12 residues. V gave up 8 bases and J gave up 3 bases; unmatched junction bases: 3. The CDR3 DNA sequence: TGTGCCAGCGGGACAGGTTTCTACGAGCAGTACTTC. Translating gives CASGTGFYEQYF.

This clone was counted a few times. The rearrangement joins TRBV11-2 to TRBJ1-1; no clear D. The CDR3 has 14 residues. Trimming took off 6 bases at V and 6 bases at J, with 17 bases between the two ends. From germline, CDR1 is SGHAT and CDR2 FQNNGV. In DNA form, the CDR3 reads TGTGCCAGCAGATCTCCTGGCCCTTTCCCTGAAGCTTTCTTT. It is translated as CASRSPGPFPEAFF. The full variable domain, completed using reference TRBV11-2 and TRBJ1-1, is EAGVAQSPRYKIIEKRQSVAFWCNPISGHATLYWYQQILGQGPKLLIQFQNNGVVDDSQLPKDRFSAERLKGVDSTLKIQPAKLEDSAVYLCASRSPGPFPEAFFGQGTRLTVV.

The chain joins TRBV6-1 to TRBJ1-2; D not certain. CDR3 size: 10 residues. Trimming stripped 8 bases from V and 6 bases from J, with 7 bases between. CDR1 MNHNS and CDR2 SASEGT come from the germline V gene. The CDR3 bases are TGTGCCAGCCGGGAGAATGGCTACACCTTC. It is translated as CASRENGYTF.

In this sample, this clone turned up a few times. DNA for the CDR3: TGTGCCAGCAGCCGAAAGACAGGGAACAATGAGCAGTTCTTC. Amino acids: CASSRKTGNNEQFF. The V and J genes are TRBV7-2 and TRBJ2-1; 7 nucleotides align to TRBD1. The CDR3 length is 14 residues. Germline V gene lookup returns CDR1 SGHTA and CDR2 FQGNSA. J gave up 5 bases and V 5 bases, and 6 bases lay outside the gene matches.

This clone was counted many times. The V call is TRBV6-6, the J call TRBJ2-2, with D perhaps TRBD2 (5 bases). Germline CDR1 MNHNY, CDR2 SVGAGI (reference sequence). The length of the CDR3 is 16 residues. V shed 11 bases and J shed 4 bases, with 23 bases lying between them. The CDR3 DNA follows: TGTGCCGGCTCCGATAGCGAGACGCCCCGCACCGGGGAGCTGTTTTTT. Translated: CAGSDSETPRTGELFF.

DNA for the CDR3: TGTGCCATCAGTGATCAGACAGCGAACACTGAAGCTTTCTTT. This codes for CAISDQTANTEAFF. The chain uses TRBV10-3 and TRBJ1-1, with D possibly matching TRBD1 (5 bases). In germline, CDR1 is ENHRY, CDR2 SYGVKD. V shed 3 bases and J shed 1 base, with 9 bases lying between them. CDR3 length: 14 amino acids.

The chain joins TRBV7-9 to TRBJ2-4, with D possibly being TRBD1 (7 bases). This CDR3 is 17 amino acids long. Germline loops: CDR1 SEHNR, CDR2 FQNEAQ (reference sequence). Between the trimmed V and J ends, which lost 5 bases and 5 bases, there was a span of 22 bases. CDR3 in DNA: TGTGCCAGCAGCAGCTTAAAGAGCAGGGGGGCCGAAAACATTCAGTACTTC. Its protein is CASSSLKSRGAENIQYF.

This clone was seen a handful of times. The chain has TRBV9 and TRBJ2-3; D is perhaps TRBD1 (5 bases). The CDR3 has 15 amino acids. The germline CDR1 and CDR2 sequences are SGDLS and YYNGEE. The V end was cut by 1 base, the J end by 2 bases, with 11 bases between. In DNA form, the CDR3 reads TGTGCCAGCAGCGTAACAAAGGGGTTCACAGATACGCAGTATTTT. It yields the protein CASSVTKGFTDTQYF.

This clone was observed a handful of times. This chain links TRBV9 with TRBJ2-3; D gene unclear. This CDR3 comprises 15 residues. Trimming took 4 bases from V and 4 from J, leaving 16 bases between them. Germline V lookup: CDR1 SGDLS, CDR2 YYNGEE. The CDR3 DNA reads TGTGCCAGCAGCTTACGTTGGGGTAGGGCAGATACGCAGTATTTT. Its protein product is CASSLRWGRADTQYF.

Points on this clone: The same CDR3 arises from other DNA sequences in this sample as well. The chain recombines TRBV27 with TRBJ2-5; D is perhaps TRBD1 (6 bases). The germline V and J ends were trimmed by 2 bases and 2 bases, with 6 bases remaining between them. CDR3 size: 13 residues. The V gene's germline CDR1 is MNHEY and CDR2 SMNVEV (reference sequence). The CDR3 sequence: CASSLRGQETQYF. Written as DNA, the CDR3 is TGTGCCAGCAGTTTAAGGGGGCAAGAGACCCAGTACTTC.

The rearrangement joins TRBV29-1 to TRBJ1-4; 7 bases are shared with TRBD1. Trimming at V came to 5 bases and at J to 5 bases, leaving 11 bases not matched to a gene. The CDR3 is 15 amino acids. In germline, CDR1 is SQVTM, CDR2 ANQGSEA. CDR3 DNA: TGCAGCGTTCAACGACTCCGGGACAGAAATGAAAAACTGTTTTTT. Protein product: CSVQRLRDRNEKLFF. The complete variable domain, with remaining parts taken from reference TRBV29-1 and TRBJ1-4, reads SAVISQKPSRDICQRGTSLTIQCQVDSQVTMMFWYRQQPGQSLTLIATANQGSEATYESGFVIDKFPISRPNLTFSTLTVSNMSPEDSSIYLCSVQRLRDRNEKLFFGSGTQLSVL.

The chain combines TRBV27 with TRBJ1-3; 7 bases are a match to TRBD1. CDR1 and CDR2 from the germline V gene are MNHEY and SMNVEV (reference sequence). This CDR3 has 17 amino acids. V was pared by 0 bases and J by 8 bases, with 13 bases of the junction left unmatched. CDR3 bases: TGTGCCAGCAGTTTATCAGGGGGCAGAGAATGGGGGCACACCATATATTTT. It yields the protein CASSLSGGREWGHTIYF.

The CDR3 here is CASSRDYEDEQFF. CDR3 nucleotide sequence: TGTGCCAGCAGCCGGGACTATGAGGATGAGCAGTTCTTC. The rearrangement uses TRBV2 and TRBJ2-1; 7 bases fit TRBD2. V was pared by 6 bases and J by 8 bases, with 7 bases of the junction left unmatched. The CDR3 runs to 13 residues. Germline loops: CDR1 SNHLY, CDR2 FYNNEI. Looking up the rest from reference TRBV2 and TRBJ2-1 gives the full variable domain: EPEVTQTPSHQVTQMGQEVILRCVPISNHLYFYWYRQILGQKVEFLVSFYNNEISEKSEIFDDQFSVERPDGSNFTLKIRSTKLEDSAMYFCASSRDYEDEQFFGPGTRLTVL.

This clone was seen repeatedly, ten times or more. The genes are TRBV2 and TRBJ2-2; tentatively, D is TRBD2 (5 bases). Deletions cut 6 bases from V and 6 bases from J, with 14 bases between. The length of the CDR3 is 14 residues. Germline CDR1 and CDR2: SNHLY and FYNNEI. CDR3 sequence: CASRLEVAAGELFF. DNA of the CDR3: TGTGCCAGCAGGCTGGAGGTCGCGGCCGGGGAGCTGTTTTTT.

Only a few counts were recorded for this clone. The J gene is TRBJ1-3, the V gene TRBV5-1, with D unresolved. The germline V gene has CDR1 SGHRS and CDR2 YFSETQ. The CDR3 is 16 amino acids. With 5 bases removed from V and 0 bases from J, the gap between germline ends came to 15 bases. The CDR3 sequence is CASSLDGTLSGNTIYF. CDR3 in DNA: TGCGCCAGCAGTCTTGACGGCACCCTCTCTGGAAACACCATATATTTT.

This clone was counted many times. The chain couples TRBV10-3 to TRBJ1-5; D gene unclear. CDR3 length equals 13 residues. Germline V lookup: CDR1 ENHRY, CDR2 SYGVKD. V was trimmed by 2 bases and J by 7 bases, leaving 9 bases between them. CDR3 region: CAISEPGFQPQHF. The CDR3 DNA is TGTGCCATCAGTGAGCCGGGATTCCAGCCCCAGCATTTT.

This clone appeared a few times. This sequence joins TRBV7-6 and TRBJ2-3; D possibly matches TRBD1 or TRBD2 (5 bases each). V lost 0 bases and J lost 1, with 11 bases in between. CDR3 length: 16 amino acids. Germline V gene sequence: CDR1 SGHVS, CDR2 FNYEAQ. CDR3 in DNA: TGTGCCAGCAGCTTAGCGCCGATGGGGGGCACAGATACGCAGTATTTT. It codes for CASSLAPMGGTDTQYF.

This clone was seen a few times. CDR3 coding DNA: TGCGCCAGCTGCATCGGGACTAGCGAAGAGACCCAGTACTTC. Its protein product is CASCIGTSEETQYF. The chain uses TRBV5-1 and TRBJ2-5, with 10 bases matching TRBD2. Germline V lookup: CDR1 SGHRS, CDR2 YFSETQ. V shed 7 bases, J shed 3 bases, and the junction held 6 bases outside the gene matches. This CDR3 is built from 14 residues.

The rearrangement uses TRBV18 and TRBJ1-1, with 7 bases identical to TRBD1. CDR1 KGHSH and CDR2 LQKENI come from the germline V gene. This CDR3 spans 14 amino acids. V gave up 6 bases and J gave up 1 base; unmatched junction bases: 5. For the CDR3, the DNA is TGTGCCAGCTCCAGACAGGGTGGGAACACTGAAGCTTTCTTT. Its translation: CASSRQGGNTEAFF.

Remarks on this clone: Being one base from a much bigger clone, this may be a read error. The genes are TRBV29-1 and TRBJ2-5; tentatively, D is TRBD2 (6 bases). The CDR3 runs 11 residues. The germline gives CDR1 SQVTM, CDR2 ANQGSEA. This chain's CDR3 is CSAGPGETQYF. The CDR3 DNA follows: TGCAGTGCGGGACCGGGGGAGACCCAGTACTTC. Filled out from reference TRBV29-1 and TRBJ2-5, the complete variable domain reads SAVISQKPSRDICQRGTSLTIQCQVDSQVTMMFWYRQQPGQSLTLIATANQGSEATYESGFVIDKFPISRPNLTFSTLTVSNMSPEDSSIYLCSAGPGETQYFGPGTRLLVL.

The chain has TRBV10-3 and TRBJ1-6; D is ambiguous. The CDR3 is 14 amino acids. V dropped 10 bases and J dropped 12 bases, with 22 bases sitting between them. The V gene's germline CDR1 is ENHRY and CDR2 SYGVKD. In DNA, the CDR3 is TGTGCCAGCGGCTCTGTCCGAAACTTAAGACCCCTCCACTTT. Translating gives CASGSVRNLRPLHF.

This clone was counted a few times. This rearrangement joins TRBV11-2 to TRBJ2-3; D possibly corresponds to TRBD2 (5 bases). The CDR3 consists of 12 residues. Deletions cut 5 bases from V and 4 bases from J, with 7 bases between. CDR1 is SGHAT, CDR2 FQNNGV, per germline. The CDR3: CASSNSADTQYF. The CDR3, as DNA: TGTGCCAGCAGCAATAGCGCAGATACGCAGTATTTT.

This clone has a count of ten or more. The chain couples TRBV11-2 to TRBJ1-4; D is perhaps TRBD1 (6 bases). The CDR3 consists of 13 residues. The germline V gene encodes CDR1 SGHAT and CDR2 FQNNGV. The ends were cut back, 11 bases at V and 5 bases at J, with 15 bases in the middle. The CDR3 reads CASAGGPNEKLFF. CDR3 DNA sequence: TGTGCCTCTGCTGGGGGCCCGAATGAAAAACTGTTTTTT.

The table lists this clone with many counts. Other DNA sequences in this sample translate to the same CDR3. The gene calls are TRBV7-2 and TRBJ1-4; D gene ambiguous. The germline gives CDR1 SGHTA, CDR2 FQGNSA. The CDR3 is 14 residues long. Trimming pared 1 base from V and 4 bases from J, leaving 7 bases between. For the CDR3, the DNA is TGTGCCAGCAGCTTAGATCGGGGTAATGAAAAACTGTTTTTT. Translating gives CASSLDRGNEKLFF. The full variable domain, its missing parts supplied by reference TRBV7-2 and TRBJ1-4, is GAGVSQSPSNKVTEKGKDVELRCDPISGHTALYWYRQSLGQGLEFLIYFQGNSAPDKSGLPSDRFSAERTGGSVSTLTIQRTQQEDSAVYLCASSLDRGNEKLFFGSGTQLSVL.

This clone appeared a few times. CDR3 region: CASSLVVGRVNEQFF. The DNA for the CDR3 is TGTGCCAGCAGCTTAGTCGTGGGGAGGGTGAATGAGCAGTTCTTC. This chain links TRBV11-2 with TRBJ2-1, with 7 positions matching TRBD2. Germline values: CDR1 SGHAT, CDR2 FQNNGV. The J segment lost 7 bases and the V segment lost 1 base, leaving 7 bases of the junction unmatched. This CDR3 contains 15 residues.

The chain uses TRBV5-6 and TRBJ2-5; D is unclear. CDR1 and CDR2 (germline): SGHDT, YYEEEE. The CDR3 loop spans 15 amino acids. Trimming took off 5 bases at V and 0 bases at J, with 14 bases between the two ends. CDR3 in amino acids: CASSTSRVHQETQYF. In DNA form, the CDR3 reads TGTGCCAGCAGTACCTCTAGGGTTCACCAAGAGACCCAGTACTTC.